This T cell receptor (beta chain) was recorded in a study of cytomegalovirus exposure and HLA in healthy donors. On the study more broadly: In an early release, HLA-typed donors contributed tens of millions of unique TCR sequences.

Regarding the study as a whole: The number of N-insertions in an Asian-associated ancestry cluster was reportedly below the roughly 700-donor mean in a later analysis. Analyzed later, most CMV-associated TCR beta chains appeared HLA-restricted. A later analysis revealed that TCR association rates differed between HLA loci, peaking at DRB1 and bottoming out at HLA-C.

The primer mix had 60 Vbeta and 13 Jbeta primers. Profiling relied on immunoSEQ multiplex PCR, and the TCRdb table lists in-frame clones only, not all of them. Of some 140,000 clones listed, around 75% are singletons. About this clone: Its antigen is as yet unknown.

With 4 bases clipped from V and 6 bases from J, the junction kept 3 bases outside the gene matches. In germline, CDR1 is SGHDT, CDR2 YYEEEE. CDR3 length: 13 amino acids. The chain is built from TRBV5-6 and TRBJ1-2; 10 bases agree with TRBD1. The sample was PBMCs. This sequence was found in a female donor in good health and CMV-seronegative. The CDR3, as DNA: TGTGCCAGCAGCCCGGGGACAGGGGATGGCTACACCTTC. The encoded protein is CASSPGTGDGYTF.